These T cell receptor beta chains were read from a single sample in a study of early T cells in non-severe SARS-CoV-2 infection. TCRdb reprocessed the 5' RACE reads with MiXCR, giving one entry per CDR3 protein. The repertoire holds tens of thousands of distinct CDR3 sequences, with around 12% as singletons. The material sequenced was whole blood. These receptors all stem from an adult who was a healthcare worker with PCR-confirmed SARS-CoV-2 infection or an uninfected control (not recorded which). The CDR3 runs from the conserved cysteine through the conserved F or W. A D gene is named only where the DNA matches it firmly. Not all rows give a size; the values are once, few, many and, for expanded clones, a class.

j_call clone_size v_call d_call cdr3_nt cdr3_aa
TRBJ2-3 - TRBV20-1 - TGCAGTGCGGAGAGAGTTGGGGCAGATACGCAGTATTTT CSAERVGADTQYF
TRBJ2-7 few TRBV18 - TGTGCCAGCTCCCTAATTTCCCTAACCGAGCAGTACTTC CASSLISLTEQYF
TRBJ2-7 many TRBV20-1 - TGCAGTGCCCTTGGACAAACCTACGAGCAGTACTTC CSALGQTYEQYF
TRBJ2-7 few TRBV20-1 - TGCAGTGCGGACAGGCTAGCGGCGGCCCCAGGGCAGTACTTC CSADRLAAAPGQYF
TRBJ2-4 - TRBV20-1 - TGCAGTGGGCTAGCCAAAAACATTCAGTACTTC CSGLAKNIQYF
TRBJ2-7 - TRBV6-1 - TGTGCCAGCAGTAAAAACAGGGTAAGGCGGTACGAGCAGTACTTC CASSKNRVRRYEQYF
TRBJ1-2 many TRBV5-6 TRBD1 TGTGCCAGCAGGGGACAGGGGAAAAGCTACACCTTC CASRGQGKSYTF
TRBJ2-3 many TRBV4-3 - TGCGCCAGCAGCCAGTACTCAGGCCACACAGATACGCAGTATTTT CASSQYSGHTDTQYF
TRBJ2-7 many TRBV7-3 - TGTGCCAGCAGCTTAAGGGCAACCTACGAGCAGTACTTC CASSLRATYEQYF
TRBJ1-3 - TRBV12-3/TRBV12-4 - TGTGCCAGCAGTCCCCCCTCAACTGGAAACACCATATATTTT CASSPPSTGNTIYF
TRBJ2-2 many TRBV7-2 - TGTGCCAGCAATATCAAGACAGCTTACACCGGGGAGCTGTTTTTT CASNIKTAYTGELFF
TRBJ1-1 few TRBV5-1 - TGCGCCAGCAAGGAGATTTTGGTCGGCACTGAAGCTTTCTTT CASKEILVGTEAFF
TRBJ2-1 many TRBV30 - TGTGCCTGGAGTGTAATAGGCAATGAGCAGTTCTTC CAWSVIGNEQFF